The 20 T cell receptor beta chains reported below all come from one sample, sequenced in a study of cytomegalovirus exposure and HLA in healthy donors. PCR used 60 Vbeta primers and 13 Jbeta primers. The assay was immunoSEQ multiplex PCR, and TCRdb's table has in-frame clones only and misses some. The sample records some 150,000 clones, around three quarters being singletons. The sample was PBMCs. The receptors come from a man aged 25 to 40 in good health and CMV-seronegative.

The chain is built from TRBV5-1 and TRBJ2-1, with TRBD2 matching over 8 bases. The V gene's germline CDR1 is SGHRS and CDR2 YFSETQ. The ends lost 0 bases at V and 8 bases at J; junction bases unmatched: 10. CDR3 size: 16 residues. The CDR3 coding sequence is TGCGCCAGCAGCTTGGCCCTGGGACTAGTTATCCATGAGCAGTTCTTC. Translation: CASSLALGLVIHEQFF.

The gene calls are TRBV28 and TRBJ1-3; 7 bases match TRBD1. V was clipped by 6 bases and J by 2 bases; unmatched bases: 7. The CDR3 has 15 residues. Germline lookup yields CDR1 MDHEN and CDR2 SYDVKM. The CDR3 region is CASSPSQGAGNTIYF. CDR3 nucleotide sequence: TGTGCCAGCAGCCCTTCCCAGGGGGCTGGAAACACCATATATTTT.

V and J are TRBV7-9 and TRBJ2-7, with a tentative D call TRBD2 (6 bases). Germline assignment: CDR1 SEHNR and CDR2 FQNEAQ (reference sequence). This CDR3 region has 15 residues. Trimming pared 0 bases from V and 5 bases from J, leaving 14 bases between. The CDR3 loop reads CASSLAGAGGHEQYF. CDR3 DNA sequence: TGTGCCAGCAGCTTAGCTGGAGCGGGTGGCCACGAGCAGTACTTC.

The V call is TRBV2, the J call TRBJ1-2; D is perhaps TRBD1 (6 bases). V shed 6 bases and J shed 7 bases, with 21 bases lying between them. The CDR3 contains 15 residues. Per the germline V gene, CDR1 is SNHLY and CDR2 is FYNNEI. CDR3 sequence reads: CASRDTNRVPLGYTF. CDR3 sequence (DNA): TGTGCCAGCAGAGACACTAACAGGGTCCCCCTTGGCTACACCTTC.

The sample holds one count of this clone. The V call is TRBV9, the J call TRBJ2-7, with 10 bases aligning to TRBD2. CDR1 SGDLS and CDR2 YYNGEE come from the germline V gene. Trimming took 2 bases from V and 6 from J; bases not matched to a gene: 8. The CDR3 runs 15 residues. The CDR3 DNA sequence: TGTGCCAGCAGCGTGCAAGCGGGGGGGACCGGCGAGCAGTACTTC. Its translation: CASSVQAGGTGEQYF.

This clone appeared a single time. The chain joins TRBV5-4 to TRBJ2-2, with D perhaps matching TRBD1 (5 bases). Trimming shortened V by 7 bases and J by 1 base, and 14 bases separated the two germline ends. Germline V gives CDR1 SGHNT, CDR2 YYREEE (reference sequence). This CDR3 is 15 amino acids long. The CDR3 reads CASGSRQLNTGELFF. CDR3 nucleotide sequence: TGTGCCAGCGGCAGTCGACAGTTGAACACCGGGGAGCTGTTTTTT.

The chain has TRBV6-5 and TRBJ1-2, with 8 positions matching TRBD1. The V and J ends lost 10 bases and 2 bases, in that order; junction bases with no gene match: 6. This CDR3 region has 13 residues. CDR1 and CDR2 (germline): MNHEY, SVGAGI. CDR3 residues: CATGRQGNYGYTF. The CDR3 bases are TGTGCCACCGGAAGACAGGGGAACTATGGCTACACCTTC.

The V gene is TRBV7-9, the J gene TRBJ1-1; 7 positions agree with TRBD1. Germline CDR1 is SEHNR and CDR2 is FQNEAQ (reference sequence). The CDR3 extends over 14 amino acids. Losses at the gene ends were 2 bases for V and 4 bases for J; bases not matched to a gene: 4. The CDR3 region has the DNA TGTGCCAGCAGCTTAACAGGGGTGCGCACTGAAGCTTTCTTT. This translates into CASSLTGVRTEAFF.

V and J are TRBV6-6 and TRBJ2-7; D gene unclear. Looked up from germline, CDR1 is MNHNY and CDR2 is SVGAGI (reference sequence). Trimming took off 5 bases at V and 3 bases at J, with 5 bases between the two ends. The CDR3 spans 11 residues. Here the CDR3 reads CASSNGYEQYF. CDR3 bases: TGTGCCAGCAGTAACGGCTACGAGCAGTACTTC.

V is TRBV4-2 and J is TRBJ2-1; 9 nucleotides line up with TRBD2. CDR3 length equals 18 residues. From germline, CDR1 is LGHNA and CDR2 YNFKEQ. Trimming at V came to 4 bases and at J to 3 bases, leaving 13 bases not matched to a gene. CDR3 in amino acids: CASSPGVAGVLGYNEQFF. The CDR3 DNA follows: TGTGCCAGCAGCCCCGGGGTAGCGGGAGTTTTGGGCTACAATGAGCAGTTCTTC.

V and J are TRBV4-1 and TRBJ2-4; D possibly corresponds to TRBD1 (6 bases). The CDR3 totals 17 residues. CDR1 is MGHRA and CDR2 is YSYEKL in the germline V gene. V lost 2 bases to trimming and J lost 2 bases, with 16 bases between them. For the CDR3, the DNA is TGCGCCAGCAGCCAAAGTGAACAGGGCTTTTCCAAAAACATTCAGTACTTC. Translating gives CASSQSEQGFSKNIQYF.

This clone was seen a few times. The gene calls are TRBV29-1 and TRBJ2-6; D may be TRBD1 (5 bases). In germline, CDR1 is SQVTM, CDR2 ANQGSEA. The CDR3 length is 14 residues. V was clipped by 7 bases and J by 3 bases, with 13 bases between them. The CDR3 coding sequence is TGCAGCGCTGTCCAGGGAAATGGGGCCAACGTCCTGACTTTC. It translates to CSAVQGNGANVLTF.

The chain recombines TRBV2 with TRBJ1-1; possibly TRBD1 for D (6 bases). This CDR3 is built from 11 residues. CDR1 and CDR2 (germline): SNHLY, FYNNEI. Trimming shortened V by 4 bases and J by 8 bases, and 8 bases separated the two germline ends. The CDR3 loop is CASSGGREAFF. As DNA, the CDR3 is TGTGCCAGCAGTGGGGGGCGAGAAGCTTTCTTT.

The gene calls are TRBV11-2 and TRBJ1-2, with 7 bases matching TRBD1. V gave up 3 bases and J gave up 0 bases; unmatched junction bases: 13. The germline CDR1 and CDR2 sequences are SGHAT and FQNNGV. The CDR3 loop spans 18 amino acids. The CDR3 sequence: CASSLTGTAILANYGYTF. In DNA, the CDR3 is TGTGCCAGCAGCTTGACAGGGACCGCGATTCTCGCTAACTATGGCTACACCTTC.

The rearrangement joins TRBV10-3 to TRBJ1-2; TRBD1 agrees at 7 bases. V lost 4 bases and J lost 3; bases outside the gene matches: 11. Germline V CDR1 and CDR2: ENHRY, SYGVKD. This CDR3 has 16 residues. CDR3 amino acids: CAISGNRGLEDYGYTF. In nucleotides, the CDR3 is TGTGCCATCAGTGGAAACAGGGGTCTGGAGGACTATGGCTACACCTTC.

The chain joins TRBV6-6 to TRBJ1-1; D is ambiguous. The CDR3 is made up of 10 amino acids. The germline V and J ends were trimmed by 7 bases and 11 bases, with 11 bases remaining between them. The germline gives CDR1 MNHNY, CDR2 SVGAGI (reference sequence). Here the CDR3 reads CASINRRAFF. CDR3 nucleotide sequence: TGTGCCAGCATAAACCGGAGGGCTTTCTTT.

This clone was counted between two and nine times. V gene TRBV28 combines with J gene TRBJ2-7, with a tentative D call TRBD1 (7 bases). Germline V gene lookup returns CDR1 MDHEN and CDR2 SYDVKM. This CDR3 has 16 residues. V shed 5 bases and J shed 0 bases, with 17 bases lying between them. Here the CDR3 DNA reads TGTGCCAGCAGTGCCGCTTGGGGGGACAGCTCCTACGAGCAGTACTTC. It codes for CASSAAWGDSSYEQYF.

A note on this clone: Other DNA sequences within the sample encode an identical CDR3. V is TRBV20-1 and J is TRBJ1-2; D uncertain. V dropped 2 bases and J dropped 5 bases, with 6 bases sitting between them. The CDR3 is made up of 11 amino acids. The V gene's germline CDR1 is DFQATT and CDR2 SNEGSKA (reference sequence). The CDR3 reads CSARRGYGYTF. CDR3 DNA sequence: TGCAGTGCTAGACGGGGATATGGCTACACCTTC.

The chain carries TRBV5-1 and TRBJ2-5; the match to TRBD1 covers 9 bases. The CDR3 is 14 amino acids. The J segment lost 5 bases and the V segment lost 4 bases, leaving 6 bases of the junction unmatched. Germline CDR1 is SGHRS and CDR2 is YFSETQ. Written as DNA, the CDR3 is TGCGCCAGCAGCACACAGGGGGCAGGGGAGACCCAGTACTTC. Its protein product is CASSTQGAGETQYF. The full variable domain, in which reference TRBV5-1 and TRBJ2-5 provide the parts outside the CDR3, is KAGVTQTPRYLIKTRGQQVTLSCSPISGHRSVSWYQQTPGQGLQFLFEYFSETQRNKGNFPGRFSGRQFSNSRSEMNVSTLELGDSALYLCASSTQGAGETQYFGPGTRLLVL.

The J gene is TRBJ1-2, the V gene TRBV6-1; 10 bases are shared with TRBD1. V lost 2 bases and J lost 4; bases outside the gene matches: 7. The CDR3 has 16 amino acids. Germline-derived CDR1 and CDR2 are MNHNS and SASEGT. The CDR3 sequence: CASSERTGGLGYGYTF. In DNA, the CDR3 is TGTGCCAGCAGTGAAAGGACAGGGGGACTAGGCTATGGCTACACCTTC.